This record looks at one TCR beta chain sequence and its context. Its antigen is not identified. The data stem from a study of T cell responses to AZD1222 COVID-19 vaccine. General study results and limits: Females outnumbered males among donors, who were mostly white British; clonal diversity was possibly underestimated. Receipt of two AZD1222 doses was followed by a rise in Spike-specific TCR breadth and depth. At baseline, seropositivity was found in only a handful of AZD1222 recipients. Unmutated variant regions reportedly attract nearly half of all spike-specific TCRs.

Looked up from germline, CDR1 is SGHTA and CDR2 is FQGTGA. Trimming removed 4 bases at V and 0 bases at J, with 13 bases between. This CDR3 region has 16 residues. TCRdb keeps only in-frame clones here, not all; method: immunoSEQ multiplex PCR. Of 150,000 to 200,000 clones in the sample, 70% to 90% were seen once. The rearrangement links TRBV7-3 to TRBJ2-1, with no clear D. This receptor was identified in an adult in good health. The sequencing used peripheral blood, collected on day 0 of AZD1222 vaccination. CDR3 region: CASSSVPLSSYNEQFF. The CDR3, as DNA: TGTGCCAGCAGCTCCGTCCCGCTGAGCTCCTACAATGAGCAGTTCTTC.